One sample yielded the 25 T cell receptor beta chains listed below, sequenced in a study of beta chain features in type 1 diabetes. Broader study findings: Among patients with Type 1 diabetes, TCRB CDR3s were moderately but significantly shorter in every one of the four CD4+ subsets.

No antigen has been assigned to these receptors. What was sequenced were expressed TCRB transcripts, since all of the isolated RNA had been reverse transcribed. The assay was immunoSEQ multiplex PCR, and TCRdb's table has in-frame clones only and misses some. Altogether some 350,000 clones are present, roughly 14% being singletons, with the ten largest covering roughly 0.015%. The sample consisted of naive CD4+ T cells from blood. The receptors here all came from a woman younger than 30 with type 1 diabetes.

This clone was observed a few times. The rearrangement uses TRBV18 and TRBJ2-1; 13 bases agree with TRBD2. This CDR3 is built from 16 residues. Per the germline V gene, CDR1 is KGHSH and CDR2 is LQKENI. V dropped 3 bases and J dropped 8; count of bases not matched to a gene: 7. This CDR3 reads CASSPTGTSGIYEQFF. CDR3 in DNA: TGTGCCAGCTCACCGACCGGGACTAGCGGGATCTATGAGCAGTTCTTC.

This clone was picked up a small number of times. CDR3 nucleotide sequence: TGTGCCAGCAGTTACGGGGACAGGGACAGAGATACGCAGTATTTT. It translates to CASSYGDRDRDTQYF. The chain is built from TRBV6-5 and TRBJ2-3; TRBD1 matches 9 bases. The CDR3 is made up of 15 amino acids. CDR1 is MNHEY, CDR2 SVGAGI, per germline. The J segment lost 5 bases and the V segment lost 2 bases, leaving 5 bases of the junction unmatched.

The gene calls are TRBV9 and TRBJ2-2; 9 bases align to TRBD1. The CDR3 has 16 amino acids. The V gene end was trimmed by 3 bases and the J gene end by 0 bases; junction bases not matched to a gene: 3. From germline, CDR1 is SGDLS and CDR2 YYNGEE. In DNA, the CDR3 is TGTGCCAGCAGCGACGGACAGGGGACGAACACCGGGGAGCTGTTTTTT. As protein: CASSDGQGTNTGELFF.

Only a few counts were recorded for this clone. The chain is built from TRBV2 and TRBJ2-7, with 8 bases fitting TRBD1. Germline values: CDR1 SNHLY, CDR2 FYNNEI. V lost 3 bases to trimming and J lost 3 bases; unmatched junction nucleotides: 7. This CDR3 contains 15 residues. The CDR3 bases are TGTGCCAGCAGTGAGGGGCAGGGGGCCTACTACGAGCAGTACGTC. Its translation: CASSEGQGAYYEQYV.

This clone was recorded a few times. The gene calls are TRBV14 and TRBJ2-3; D perhaps matches TRBD2 (6 bases). The V and J ends lost 0 bases and 0 bases respectively, with 13 bases between them. The CDR3 loop spans 17 amino acids. Germline V lookup: CDR1 SGHDN, CDR2 FVKESK. This CDR3 is CASSQERGRVSTDTQYF. The CDR3 DNA reads TGTGCCAGCAGCCAAGAGCGGGGACGCGTTAGCACAGATACGCAGTATTTT.

A few counts support this clone. This chain joins TRBV5-1 and TRBJ2-2; D is uncertain. Trimming removed 9 bases at V and 4 bases at J, with 16 bases between. The CDR3 runs 14 residues. CDR1 is SGHRS and CDR2 is YFSETQ in the germline V gene. The CDR3 bases are TGCGCCACCTCTGACCTTAAGCGCACCGGGGAGCTGTTTTTT. Amino acids: CATSDLKRTGELFF.

This clone was seen a few times. At one end the junction does not follow the germline gene, possibly because of a read error. The chain has TRBV20-1 and TRBJ1-2; 7 bases agree with TRBD1. In germline, CDR1 is DFQATT, CDR2 SNEGSKA (reference sequence). The CDR3 consists of 10 residues. In DNA form, the CDR3 reads TGCAGTGCTAGGGGGAACCAGGGGGCCTTC. Its protein product is CSARGNQGAF.

The rearrangement uses TRBV19 and TRBJ2-2, with 7 bases lining up with TRBD1. With 6 bases clipped from V and 4 bases from J, the junction kept 14 bases outside the gene matches. The CDR3 consists of 17 residues. Per germline, CDR1 LNHDA and CDR2 SQIVND (reference sequence). The CDR3 spells CASSRDSPFVVTGELFF. The DNA for the CDR3 is TGTGCCAGTAGCCGGGACAGCCCCTTCGTGGTCACCGGGGAGCTGTTTTTT.

The V and J genes are TRBV6-5 and TRBJ2-1; 8 nucleotides line up with TRBD2. The CDR3 covers 16 residues. V lost 0 bases to trimming and J lost 10 bases; unmatched junction nucleotides: 11. CDR1 and CDR2 from the germline V gene are MNHEY and SVGAGI. This CDR3 is CASSYSMAGGTGEQFF. The CDR3 bases are TGTGCCAGCAGTTACTCCATGGCGGGAGGTACGGGAGAGCAGTTCTTC.

This chain's CDR3 is CASSTLQATGELFF. The CDR3 bases are TGTGCCAGCAGCACCCTACAGGCCACCGGGGAGCTGTTTTTT. The V call is TRBV21-1, the J call TRBJ2-2; the table's D call, TRBD1, has no DNA check behind it. TRBV21-1 is flagged as a pseudogene. There are 14 residues in the CDR3.

V gene TRBV7-9 combines with J gene TRBJ1-1; D call uncertain. CDR1 is SEHNR, CDR2 FQNEAQ, per germline (reference sequence). V lost 0 bases and J 0 bases, leaving 5 bases between the germline ends. CDR3 length: 14 amino acids. The CDR3 DNA reads TGTGCCAGCAGCTTAGCCAGGCTGAACACTGAAGCTTTCTTT. As protein: CASSLARLNTEAFF.

The chain combines TRBV7-2 with TRBJ2-3; 13 nucleotides match TRBD2. V lost 1 base and J lost 6; bases outside the gene matches: 4. CDR1 is SGHTA and CDR2 is FQGNSA in the germline V gene. This CDR3 contains 16 residues. CDR3 in amino acids: CASSLGTSGRGDTQYF. As DNA, the CDR3 is TGTGCCAGCAGCTTAGGGACTAGCGGGAGAGGTGATACGCAGTATTTT.

The rearrangement links TRBV19 to TRBJ2-3; TRBD2 aligns across 11 bases. Germline-derived CDR1 and CDR2 are LNHDA and SQIVND (reference sequence). The CDR3 runs to 16 residues. The V gene end was trimmed by 4 bases and the J gene end by 4 bases; junction bases not matched to a gene: 7. The CDR3 loop is CASSTLYSGRADTQYF. As DNA, the CDR3 is TGTGCCAGTAGTACCCTCTATAGCGGGAGGGCAGATACGCAGTATTTT.

The rearrangement joins TRBV28 to TRBJ2-7, with D tentatively TRBD1 (6 bases). From germline, CDR1 is MDHEN and CDR2 SYDVKM. The V and J ends lost 4 bases and 3 bases respectively, with 13 bases between them. The CDR3 is 14 amino acids. The CDR3: CASSSPTGIYEQYV. CDR3 DNA: TGTGCCAGCAGTTCCCCCACAGGGATCTACGAGCAGTACGTC.

The chain uses TRBV6-5 and TRBJ2-5; possibly TRBD1 for D (6 bases). Trimming took 3 bases from V and 7 from J, leaving 15 bases between them. Germline CDR1 reads MNHEY; CDR2 reads SVGAGI. The CDR3 extends over 14 amino acids. CDR3 residues: CASSYTQGRATQYF. CDR3 sequence (DNA): TGTGCCAGCAGTTATACACAGGGTAGAGCGACCCAGTACTTC.

This clone appeared a few times. The rearrangement links TRBV30 to TRBJ2-3, with 15 nucleotides matching TRBD2. CDR3 size: 17 residues. CDR1 GTSNPN and CDR2 SVGIG come from the germline V gene (reference sequence). The V and J ends lost 5 bases and 6 bases, in that order; junction bases with no gene match: 12. The CDR3 DNA reads TGTGCCTGGGACGGAAGGACTAGCGGGAGGGCCCGGGATACGCAGTATTTT. Amino acids: CAWDGRTSGRARDTQYF.

This clone came up a few times. The J gene is TRBJ1-1, the V gene TRBV5-6; D uncertain. The CDR3 is 14 residues long. V lost 4 bases to trimming and J lost 0 bases, with 10 bases between them. Germline CDR1 and CDR2: SGHDT and YYEEEE. CDR3 sequence: CASSVPGMNTEAFF. The CDR3 nucleotides are TGTGCCAGCAGCGTCCCAGGCATGAACACTGAAGCTTTCTTT.

This clone turned up a few times. The chain employs TRBV18 and TRBJ2-1, with D unclear. The CDR3 sequence is 14 residues long. Trimming left V 6 bases short and J 2 bases short, with 11 bases between. Germline V gives CDR1 KGHSH, CDR2 LQKENI. CDR3 coding DNA: TGTGCCAGCTCCCTGCTGAGCGCCTACAATGAGCAGTTCTTC. Its protein is CASSLLSAYNEQFF.

For this clone: The sample carries other DNA sequences with the same CDR3. The rearrangement links TRBV5-4 to TRBJ2-3; D unresolved. This CDR3 is built from 13 residues. Between the trimmed V and J ends, which lost 0 bases and 3 bases, there was a span of 5 bases. CDR1 SGHNT and CDR2 YYREEE come from the germline V gene (reference sequence). In DNA form, the CDR3 reads TGTGCCAGCAGCTTGGCCGGGACAGATACGCAGTATTTT. The encoded protein is CASSLAGTDTQYF.

This clone was counted between two and nine times. The chain employs TRBV19 and TRBJ2-1; possible D gene TRBD1, 6 bases. Looked up from germline, CDR1 is LNHDA and CDR2 is SQIVND (reference sequence). The CDR3 is 12 amino acids. Trimming stripped 6 bases from V and 7 bases from J, with 10 bases between. CDR3 sequence reads: CASRGQGNEQFF. CDR3 bases: TGTGCCAGTAGGGGACAAGGGAATGAGCAGTTCTTC.

The V gene is TRBV7-6, the J gene TRBJ1-1, with a weak D call TRBD1 (5 bases). This CDR3 has 14 residues. In germline, CDR1 is SGHVS, CDR2 FNYEAQ. V lost 1 base and J lost 6, with 12 bases in between. Here the CDR3 reads CASSLGGAGAEAFF. In DNA, the CDR3 is TGTGCCAGCAGCTTAGGTGGGGCTGGGGCTGAAGCTTTCTTT.

This clone has just a few counts. The chain links TRBV19 to TRBJ2-5; 9 bases fit TRBD1. Germline-derived CDR1 and CDR2 are LNHDA and SQIVND (reference sequence). The CDR3 totals 14 residues. The V and J ends lost 5 bases and 3 bases, in that order; junction bases with no gene match: 4. In nucleotides, the CDR3 is TGTGCCAGTAGTTCCTGGACAGGGGAAGAGACCCAGTACTTC. Its translation: CASSSWTGEETQYF.

The genes are TRBV29-1 and TRBJ1-2, with D unclear. Per the germline V gene, CDR1 is SQVTM and CDR2 is ANQGSEA. The CDR3 has 13 residues. V dropped 7 bases and J dropped 2 bases, with 14 bases sitting between them. Written as DNA, the CDR3 is TGCAGCGCAATGAACAGCTTCAACTATGGCTACACCTTC. Its protein is CSAMNSFNYGYTF.

This clone came up a few times. The chain links TRBV19 to TRBJ1-1; TRBD1 matches at 8 bases. CDR1 LNHDA and CDR2 SQIVND come from the germline V gene (reference sequence). Trimming at V came to 0 bases and at J to 11 bases, leaving 11 bases not matched to a gene. The CDR3 runs to 15 residues. Here the CDR3 DNA reads TGTGCCAGTAGTATAGATCGGGACAGGAAGGGATCGGCTTTCTTT. Its protein is CASSIDRDRKGSAFF.

This clone came up a few times. The chain has TRBV6-6 and TRBJ2-7; no clear D. CDR3 size: 13 residues. Germline V lookup: CDR1 MNHNY, CDR2 SVGAGI (reference sequence). Trimming cost V 6 bases and J 4 bases, with 13 bases left between them. CDR3 sequence: CASSHPTEYEQYV. CDR3 nucleotides: TGTGCCAGCAGCCACCCCACAGAATACGAGCAGTACGTC.